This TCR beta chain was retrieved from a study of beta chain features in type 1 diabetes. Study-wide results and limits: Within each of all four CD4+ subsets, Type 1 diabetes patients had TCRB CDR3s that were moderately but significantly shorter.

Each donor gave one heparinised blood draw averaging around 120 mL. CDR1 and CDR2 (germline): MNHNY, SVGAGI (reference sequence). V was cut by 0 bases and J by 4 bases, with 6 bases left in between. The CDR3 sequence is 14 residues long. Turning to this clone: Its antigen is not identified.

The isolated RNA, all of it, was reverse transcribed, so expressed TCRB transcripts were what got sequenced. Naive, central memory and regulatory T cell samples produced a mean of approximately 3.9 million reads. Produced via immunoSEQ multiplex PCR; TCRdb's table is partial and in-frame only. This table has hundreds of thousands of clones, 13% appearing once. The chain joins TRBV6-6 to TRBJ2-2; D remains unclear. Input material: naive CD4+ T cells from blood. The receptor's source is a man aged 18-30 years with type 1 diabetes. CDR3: CASSYSRSTGELFF. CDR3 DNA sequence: TGTGCCAGCAGTTACTCGAGGTCCACCGGGGAGCTGTTTTTT.